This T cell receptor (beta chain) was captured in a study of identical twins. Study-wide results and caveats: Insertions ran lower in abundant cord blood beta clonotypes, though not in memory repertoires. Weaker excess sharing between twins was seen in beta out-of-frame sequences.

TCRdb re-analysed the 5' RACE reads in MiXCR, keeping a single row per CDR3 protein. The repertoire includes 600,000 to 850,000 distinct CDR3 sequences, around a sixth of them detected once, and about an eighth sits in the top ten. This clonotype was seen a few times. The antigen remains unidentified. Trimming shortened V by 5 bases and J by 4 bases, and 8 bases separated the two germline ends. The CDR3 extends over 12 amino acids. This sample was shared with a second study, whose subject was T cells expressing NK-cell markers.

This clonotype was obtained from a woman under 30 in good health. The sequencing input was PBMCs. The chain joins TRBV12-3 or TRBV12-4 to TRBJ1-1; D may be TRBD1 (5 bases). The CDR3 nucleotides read TGTGCCAGCAGTGGGGGAACCACTGAAGCTTTCTTT. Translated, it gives CASSGGTTEAFF.